The 3 T cell receptor beta chains below come from one sample, sequenced in a study of ipilimumab plus nivolumab after autologous stem cell transplantation. Repertoires were generated with immunoSEQ multiplex PCR, while TCRdb's copy carries only in-frame clones and drops some. Altogether about 24,000 clones are present, just over 85% being singletons, with the ten largest covering less than 5.5%. This specimen was PBMCs, taken in a trial of ipilimumab plus nivolumab as post-transplant consolidation. These receptors were taken from a male donor with diffuse large B-cell lymphoma.

This clone was counted between two and nine times. The CDR3 here is CSAHGQGQQFF. Written as DNA, the CDR3 is TGCAGTGCACATGGACAGGGTCAACAGTTCTTC. The gene calls are TRBV20-1 and TRBJ2-1; 8 bases map to TRBD1. The germline gives CDR1 DFQATT, CDR2 SNEGSKA (reference sequence). The CDR3 runs 11 residues. V gave up 6 bases and J gave up 13 bases; unmatched junction bases: 8.

This rearrangement joins TRBV19 to TRBJ1-5, with D unresolved. Per the germline V gene, CDR1 is LNHDA and CDR2 is SQIVND (reference sequence). The V and J ends lost 7 bases and 6 bases respectively, with 19 bases between them. This CDR3 spans 15 amino acids. As DNA, the CDR3 is TGTGCCAGTACCGTGGACGGCCGCGGGATTCAGCCCCAGCATTTT. Translation: CASTVDGRGIQPQHF.

The sample holds one count of this clone. The rearrangement joins TRBV5-1 to TRBJ2-7; possible D gene TRBD2, 6 bases. Trimming took 2 bases from V and 2 from J, leaving 11 bases between them. CDR3 length: 14 residues. Germline CDR1 SGHRS, CDR2 YFSETQ. The CDR3 reads CASSFGGSTYEQYF. As DNA, the CDR3 is TGCGCCAGCAGCTTTGGGGGGTCTACCTACGAGCAGTACTTC.